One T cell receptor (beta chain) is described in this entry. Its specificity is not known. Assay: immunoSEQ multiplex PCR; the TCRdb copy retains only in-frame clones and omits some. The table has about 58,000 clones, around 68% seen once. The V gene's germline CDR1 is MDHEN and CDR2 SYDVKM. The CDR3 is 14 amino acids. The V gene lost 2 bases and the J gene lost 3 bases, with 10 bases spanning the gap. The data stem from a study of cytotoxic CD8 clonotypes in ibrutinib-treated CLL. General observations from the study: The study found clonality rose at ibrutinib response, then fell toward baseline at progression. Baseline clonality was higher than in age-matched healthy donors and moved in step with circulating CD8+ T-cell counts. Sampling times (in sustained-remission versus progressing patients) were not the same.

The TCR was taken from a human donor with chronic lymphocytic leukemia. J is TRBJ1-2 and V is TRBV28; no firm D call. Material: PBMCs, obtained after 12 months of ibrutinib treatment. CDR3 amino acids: CASSLRDRYYGYTF. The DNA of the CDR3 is TGTGCCAGCAGTTTAAGGGATAGGTACTATGGCTACACCTTC.